The present T cell receptor beta chain was sequenced within a study of blood T cell repertoires in COVID-19. Looking at the study overall: Both acute and convalescent COVID-19 samples were obtained from the United States, Italy and Spain. PBMCs, B-cell-depleted T cells, or T cells provided the cDNA or gDNA that made up the material.

Trimming removed 0 bases at V and 6 bases at J, with 8 bases between. This CDR3 region has 14 residues. Germline CDR1 and CDR2: KGHSH and LQKENI. Authors' processing steps: By means of reference gene primer amplification, nucleated cell counts were estimated. TCRdb's copy holds only in-frame clones and misses some; the assay was immunoSEQ multiplex PCR. V, J and clone size are those of that table, while D and trimming were read from the DNA. The repertoire holds about 140,000 clones, with approximately 90% as singletons. This clonotype originated in a woman in her forties or fifties with acute or convalescent COVID-19. The sequenced sample consisted of peripheral blood. This rearrangement joins TRBV18 to TRBJ1-4; weak D call: TRBD1 (5 bases). CDR3 protein: CASSPPGPYEKLFF. The CDR3 DNA follows: TGTGCCAGCTCACCACCGGGGCCGTATGAAAAACTGTTTTTT.